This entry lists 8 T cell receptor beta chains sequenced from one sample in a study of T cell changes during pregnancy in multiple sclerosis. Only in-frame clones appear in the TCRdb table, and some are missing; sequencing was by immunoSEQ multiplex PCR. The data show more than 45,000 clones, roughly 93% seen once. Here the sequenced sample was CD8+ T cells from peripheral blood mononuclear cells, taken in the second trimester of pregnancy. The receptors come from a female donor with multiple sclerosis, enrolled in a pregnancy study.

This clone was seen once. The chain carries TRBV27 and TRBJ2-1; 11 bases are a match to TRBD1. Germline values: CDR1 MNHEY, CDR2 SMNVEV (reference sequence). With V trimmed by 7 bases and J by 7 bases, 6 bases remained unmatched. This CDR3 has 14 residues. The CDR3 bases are TGTGCCAGCACTGGACAGGGGGCCGGGAATGAGCAGTTCTTC. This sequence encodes CASTGQGAGNEQFF.

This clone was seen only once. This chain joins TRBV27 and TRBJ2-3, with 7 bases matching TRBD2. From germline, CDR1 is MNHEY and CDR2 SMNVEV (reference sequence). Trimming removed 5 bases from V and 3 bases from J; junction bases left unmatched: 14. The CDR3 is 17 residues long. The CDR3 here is CASSPIRVGGFTDTQYF. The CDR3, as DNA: TGTGCCAGCAGTCCCATTAGGGTGGGAGGGTTTACAGATACGCAGTATTTT.

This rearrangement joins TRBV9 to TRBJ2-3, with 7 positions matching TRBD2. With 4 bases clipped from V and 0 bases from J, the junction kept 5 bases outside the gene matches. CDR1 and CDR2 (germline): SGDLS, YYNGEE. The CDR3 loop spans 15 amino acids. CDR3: CASSRGDGSTDTQYF. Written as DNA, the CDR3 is TGTGCCAGCAGCCGGGGGGACGGCAGCACAGATACGCAGTATTTT.

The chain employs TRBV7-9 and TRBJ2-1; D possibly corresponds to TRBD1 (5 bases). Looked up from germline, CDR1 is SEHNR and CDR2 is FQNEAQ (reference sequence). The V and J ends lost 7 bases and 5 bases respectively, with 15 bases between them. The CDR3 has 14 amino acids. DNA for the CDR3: TGTGCCAGCATCTCTAGGGGTGGGGACAATGAGCAGTTCTTC. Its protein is CASISRGGDNEQFF. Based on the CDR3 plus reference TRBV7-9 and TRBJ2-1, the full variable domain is DTGVSQNPRHKITKRGQNVTFRCDPISEHNRLYWYRQTLGQGPEFLTYFQNEAQLEKSRLLSDRFSAERPKGSFSTLEIQRTEQGDSAMYLCASISRGGDNEQFFGPGTRLTVL.

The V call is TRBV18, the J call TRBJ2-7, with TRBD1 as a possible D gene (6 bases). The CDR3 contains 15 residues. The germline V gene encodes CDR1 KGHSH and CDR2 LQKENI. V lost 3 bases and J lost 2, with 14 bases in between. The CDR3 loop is CASSPGDTDPYEQYF. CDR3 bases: TGTGCCAGCTCACCCGGGGACACCGACCCCTACGAGCAGTACTTC.

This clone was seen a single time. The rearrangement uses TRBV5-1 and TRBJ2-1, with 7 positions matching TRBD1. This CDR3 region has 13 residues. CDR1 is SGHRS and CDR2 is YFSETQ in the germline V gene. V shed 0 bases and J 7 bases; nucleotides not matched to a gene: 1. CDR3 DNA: TGCGCCAGCAGCTTGGACAGGGGAAATGAGCAGTTCTTC. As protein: CASSLDRGNEQFF.

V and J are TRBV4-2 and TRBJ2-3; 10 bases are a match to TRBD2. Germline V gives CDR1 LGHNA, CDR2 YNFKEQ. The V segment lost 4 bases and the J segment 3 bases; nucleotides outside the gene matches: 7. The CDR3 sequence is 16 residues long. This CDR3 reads CASSRSSGSKTDTQYF. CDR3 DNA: TGTGCCAGCAGCCGATCTAGCGGGAGTAAAACAGATACGCAGTATTTT.

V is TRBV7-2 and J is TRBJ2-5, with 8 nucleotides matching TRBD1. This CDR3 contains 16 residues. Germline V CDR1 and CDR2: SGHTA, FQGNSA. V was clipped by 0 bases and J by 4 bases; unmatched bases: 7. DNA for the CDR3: TGTGCCAGCAGCTTAGCGGACAGGGTTTGGGGAGAGACCCAGTACTTC. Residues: CASSLADRVWGETQYF.